This T cell receptor beta chain was recorded in a study of Graves' ophthalmopathy and Graves' hyperthyroidism (dated by TCRdb to between 2018 and 2020). Context from the whole study: Hyperthyroidism was defined as stable when no progression to ophthalmopathy occurred within 18 months of follow-up. In total, around 140 blood samples were TCR-sequenced: approximately 42 ophthalmopathy, approximately 80 hyperthyroidism and about 17 hyperthyroidism-to-ophthalmopathy patients. Once sampling was done, hyperthyroidism patients were given methimazole at a starting dose of 30 mg daily, while ophthalmopathy patients were given high-dose intravenous methylprednisolone. The study used TCR beta repertoire signatures to distinguish Graves' ophthalmopathy from Graves' hyperthyroidism and to predict progression to ophthalmopathy. To explore V-J signatures that distinguish ophthalmopathy from hyperthyroidism, a discovery set of around 100 patients was enrolled, made up of around 40 with ophthalmopathy and roughly 57 with stable hyperthyroidism. An independent validation cohort comprised about 20 hyperthyroidism patients and over 15 patients who later progressed from hyperthyroidism to ophthalmopathy. In over 5 hyperthyroidism patients, the T-cell repertoire of thyroid tissue was compared with the T-cell repertoire of blood. Results the study describes overall, beyond this receptor: No statistical method was used to set the sample size in advance, and the investigators knew which group each participant was assigned to. In validation, the model predicted ophthalmopathy progression with about 64% sensitivity and roughly 72% specificity; 12 predicted patients were CT-confirmed with GO in a median of about 6.2 months. Most expanded thyroid clonotypes with frequency above 0.001 were also detected in blood, suggesting blood repertoires may reflect the thyroid immune response. The 13-signature model separated ophthalmopathy from stable hyperthyroidism with 85% to 90% sensitivity and 81.08% specificity in cross-validation, and 80%/75% in the test set.

Comment on this clonotype: It has no known antigen specificity. This sequence may be a read error, since a much larger clone differs from it by one base.

For repertoire sequencing, TCR beta CDR3 regions were amplified from RNA transcripts. HTBI primers and the Qiagen OneStep RT-PCR kit were used in a first-round RT-PCR, which was followed by a second-round multiplex PCR, size selection and purification. Libraries were sequenced on an Illumina HiSeq2000 using paired-end 100 bp reads. As for the original processing: Reads were processed with SOAPnuke, discarding reads with adapters, uncalled bases, mean Phred below 15, or no exact constant-primer or identifier match. COPE v1.2.5 was used to merge the high-quality paired reads. Each unique nucleotide sequence was defined as a clonotype, and clonotypes were aligned to IMGT TRB V, D and J references with MiTCR v1.1. The analysis was limited to V-J combinations with a frequency above 0.0001, which together covered 99.2% of the repertoires. For each V-J combination, a TCR clonal expansion and chaos score was defined as the ratio of F50 clonal expansion to chaos observed in the TCRdist matrix. Welch's t-statistics and random forest were used to narrow the features down to about twelve V-J combinations, which were then fed into a naive Bayes classifier. The Morisita-Horn index was used to measure how similar the thyroid and blood repertoires were. TCRdb cleaned the public reads at Q25 with fastp, built clones with MiXCR and kept in-frame beta chains. Each entry is one CDR3 protein sequence, shown with its most common DNA and genes. TCRdb, rather than the study authors, made the V and J calls. The sample contains about 590,000 distinct CDR3 sequences, about two fifths of them found a single time. Less than 4.5% of the sample belongs to the ten largest clones.

Hyperthyroidism patients were newly diagnosed, with disease duration under 2 months, and aged 18 to 65 years. Anyone with other autoimmune diseases, uncontrolled infections, pregnancy or lactation was excluded from the study. Clinical symptoms, serum thyroxine, TRAb, thyroid ultrasound and orbital computed tomography formed the basis of the diagnosis. Trizol reagent was used to extract the total RNA, and its quality was then checked on an Agilent 2100 Bioanalyzer. Sequencing was done on a sample of peripheral blood or thyroid tissue (not recorded which). This receptor was taken from an adult man with Graves' hyperthyroidism.

In nucleotides, the sequence is TGTGTCAGCAGCTTGGCGGGTAGGGGGACTGAAGCTTTCTTT. This gives the protein CVSSLAGRGTEAFF. The chain is encoded by TRBV2 joined to TRBJ1-1, and perhaps TRBD1 as D gene, on 6 matching bases. The germline V gene specifies SNHLY as CDR1 and FYNNEI as CDR2. Reading from cysteine to phenylalanine, the CDR3 counts 14 amino acids. The CDR3 DNA has 42 bases and is translated from base 1.